This is a list of T cell receptor beta chains from one sample in a study of T cell responses to AZD1222 COVID-19 vaccine. This table comes from immunoSEQ multiplex PCR, and its TCRdb copy is limited to in-frame clones, with some not included. This sample has 150,000 to 200,000 clones, with more than 80% found just once. Sequenced here: peripheral blood, sampled on day 0 of AZD1222 vaccination. The source is an adult in good health. Both conserved end residues are part of each CDR3. The order of the fields is D gene, J gene, clone size, V gene, CDR3 DNA, CDR3 protein. The D gene is left open where the match is weak. Only some rows state a clone size, as once, few, many or a class for expanded clones.

- TRBJ2-7 - TRBV3-1/TRBV3-2 TGTGCCAGCAGCCAAGAACTCAGGTCCTACGAGCAGTACTTC CASSQELRSYEQYF
TRBD1 TRBJ1-2 few TRBV5-4 TGTGCCAGCAGCTTGCGACAGGGGGCTTATGGCTACACCTTC CASSLRQGAYGYTF
TRBD2 TRBJ2-2 - TRBV14 TGTGCCAGCAGCCAAATAACTAGCGGGAGGCCCGCCGGGGAGCTGTTTTTT CASSQITSGRPAGELFF
- TRBJ1-1 - TRBV11-2 TGTGCCAGCAGCTTAGTACCGGACATAGTCCGGACTGAAGCTTTCTTT CASSLVPDIVRTEAFF
- TRBJ2-5 - TRBV5-4 TGTGCCAGCAGCTTGGTTCCAGCGGAAGAGACCCAGTACTTC CASSLVPAEETQYF
TRBD1 TRBJ1-1 - TRBV6-5 TGTGCCAGCAGGAGGGACAGGGTGGACACTGAAGCTTTCTTT CASRRDRVDTEAFF
TRBD1 TRBJ2-7 - TRBV10-3 TGTGCCATCAGTGAACAGGGGGCTGGCTACGAGCAGTACTTC CAISEQGAGYEQYF
- TRBJ2-3 - TRBV5-1 TGCGCCAGCAGCGAACTGGACGATACGCAGTATTTT CASSELDDTQYF
- TRBJ1-3 - TRBV19 TGTGCCAGTAGTATAAACAGGGATGCTTCTGGAAACACCATATATTTT CASSINRDASGNTIYF
- TRBJ1-4 - TRBV10-1 TGCGCCAGCAGTGCTGGGAATGAAAAACTGTTTTTT CASSAGNEKLFF
- TRBJ2-3 once TRBV1 TGCACCAGCAGCCAAGCTCCGGCGGGGTGCACAGATACGCAGTATTTT CTSSQAPAGCTDTQYF
TRBD1 TRBJ2-6 - TRBV24-1 TGTGCCACCAGTCAGGGGGCGCCGGGGGCCAACGTCCTGACTTTC CATSQGAPGANVLTF
- TRBJ1-6 - TRBV19 TGTGCCAGTAGTGACAGATTGGGGAGTTCACCCCTCCACTTT CASSDRLGSSPLHF
- TRBJ2-1 - TRBV2 TGTGCCAGCAGTCTCAGGGGCGCAGATCAGTTCTTC CASSLRGADQFF
- TRBJ1-5 - TRBV6-5 TGTGCCAGCAGCGGACAGTGGGATCAGCCCCAGCATTTT CASSGQWDQPQHF
TRBD1 TRBJ1-2 - TRBV7-2 TGTGCCAGCAGCGCCCGGGACAGGGCTAACTATGGCTACACCTTC CASSARDRANYGYTF
- TRBJ2-6 - TRBV6-2/TRBV6-3 TGTGCCAGCAGTTCTCTTGGAGCTGGGGCCAACGTCCTGACTTTC CASSSLGAGANVLTF
- TRBJ1-1 - TRBV7-9 TGTGCCAGCAGCGTGGGGAACACTGAAGCTTTCTTT CASSVGNTEAFF
- TRBJ1-1 few TRBV29-1 TGCAGCGGCCTGGACAGTAACACTGAAGCTTTCTTT CSGLDSNTEAFF
- TRBJ1-2 - TRBV7-9 TGTGCCAGCAGCTTAGACAATAACTATGGCTACACCTTC CASSLDNNYGYTF
- TRBJ1-5 - TRBV3-1/TRBV3-2 TGTGCCAGCAGCCTAGCCTGGGGGAACTCTCAGCCCCAGCATTTT CASSLAWGNSQPQHF
- TRBJ2-2 - TRBV6-4 TGTGCCAGCAGTCTAGACGGACACCCGAACACCGGGGAGCTGTTTTTT CASSLDGHPNTGELFF
- TRBJ2-1 medium-sized TRBV5-1 TGCGCCACCGCCGATGAGGGGATCTACAATGAGCAGTTCTTC CATADEGIYNEQFF
TRBD1 TRBJ1-4 - TRBV6-2/TRBV6-3 TGTGCCAGCAGCCCTGACAGGGGGCTTGGAACTAATGAAAAACTGTTTTTT CASSPDRGLGTNEKLFF
- TRBJ1-1 - TRBV15 TGTGCCACCAGCAGAGATGGGGGTCGGGTCATCGCTAACACTGAAGCTTTCTTT CATSRDGGRVIANTEAFF
- TRBJ1-2 - TRBV18 TGTGCCAGCTCATCCTCCGGGTACAGTACGACTAACTATGGCTACACCTTC CASSSSGYSTTNYGYTF